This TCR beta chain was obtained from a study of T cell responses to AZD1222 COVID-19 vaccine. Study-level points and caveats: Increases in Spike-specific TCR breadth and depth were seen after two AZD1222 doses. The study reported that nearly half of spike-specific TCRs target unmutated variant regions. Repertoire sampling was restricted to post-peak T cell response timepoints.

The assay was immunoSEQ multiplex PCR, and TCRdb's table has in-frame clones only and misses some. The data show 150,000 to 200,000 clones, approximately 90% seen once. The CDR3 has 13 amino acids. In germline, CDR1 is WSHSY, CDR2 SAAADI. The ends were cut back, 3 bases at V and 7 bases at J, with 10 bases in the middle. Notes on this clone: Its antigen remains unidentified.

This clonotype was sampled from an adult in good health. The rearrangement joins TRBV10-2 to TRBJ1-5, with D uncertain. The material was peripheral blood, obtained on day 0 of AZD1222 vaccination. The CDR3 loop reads CASSDGRAQPQHF. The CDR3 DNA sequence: TGCGCCAGCAGTGATGGAAGGGCACAGCCCCAGCATTTT.